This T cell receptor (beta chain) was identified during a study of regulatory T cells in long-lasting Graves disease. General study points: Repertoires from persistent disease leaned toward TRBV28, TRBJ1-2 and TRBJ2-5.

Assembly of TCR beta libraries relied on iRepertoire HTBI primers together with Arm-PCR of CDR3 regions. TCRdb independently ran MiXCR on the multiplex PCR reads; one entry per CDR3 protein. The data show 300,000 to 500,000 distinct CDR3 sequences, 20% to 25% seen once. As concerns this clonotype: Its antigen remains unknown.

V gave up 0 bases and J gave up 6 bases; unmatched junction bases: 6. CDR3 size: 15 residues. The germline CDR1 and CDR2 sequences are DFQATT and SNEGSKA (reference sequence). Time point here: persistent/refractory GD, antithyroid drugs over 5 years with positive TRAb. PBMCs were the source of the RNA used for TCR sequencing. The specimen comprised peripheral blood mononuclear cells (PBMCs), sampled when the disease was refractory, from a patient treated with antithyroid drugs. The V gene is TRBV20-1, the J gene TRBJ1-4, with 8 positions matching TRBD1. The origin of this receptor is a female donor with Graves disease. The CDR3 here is CSARDSGTGYEKLFF. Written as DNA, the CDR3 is TGCAGTGCTAGAGATTCGGGGACAGGCTATGAAAAACTGTTTTTT.